This TCR beta chain was profiled in a study of cytomegalovirus exposure and HLA in healthy donors. Whole-study findings and limits: In a later analysis, parvovirus B19, influenza, CMV and Epstein-Barr virus appeared linked to several top co-occurrence clusters. Among the CMV-associated chains, three were confirmed in vitro as specific for CMV antigens. According to a later analysis, donors in an Asian-associated ancestry cluster reportedly had fewer N-insertions than the approximately 670-donor mean.

In regard to this clone: Its antigen is undetermined.

The germline gives CDR1 GTSNPN, CDR2 SVGIG (reference sequence). The CDR3 is 13 amino acids. V lost 4 bases and J lost 2, with 9 bases in between. PCR amplification relied on 60 Vbeta primers (plus 13 Jbeta primers). Original processing methods: As a later analysis found, there were 80 million or so unique TCR beta chains, of which roughly 11 million were shared. Profiling relied on immunoSEQ multiplex PCR, and the TCRdb table lists in-frame clones only, not all of them. That table supplies the V and J calls and clone size; D and trimming were determined from the DNA. The sample carries over 70,000 clones, approximately 78% recorded once.

The source is a male donor in good health and CMV-seropositive. The sequenced material came from PBMCs. This chain links TRBV30 with TRBJ2-1; D gene ambiguous. The CDR3 region has the DNA TGTGCCTGGAATCTAGGCCCCTACAATGAGCAGTTCTTC. It yields the protein CAWNLGPYNEQFF.